Below, one T cell receptor beta chain is given with its context. Its antigen is unknown. Germline V CDR1 and CDR2: LGHDT, YNNKEL (reference sequence). The length of the CDR3 is 14 residues. With V trimmed by 5 bases and J by 0 bases, 3 bases remained unmatched. These data belong to a study of CD8 T cells in Susac syndrome. Study-wide points: It was acknowledged in the study that the number of individuals who were included in its TCR sequencing and HLA analysis was relatively small.

RNA, at about 0.45 to 1 ug, was reverse transcribed with random hexamers. Coverage of TCR beta CDR3 amplification by immunoSEQ multiplex PCR extended to 54 Vbeta and 13 Jbeta. Using its own MiXCR run on the immunoSEQ multiplex PCR reads, TCRdb lists one record per CDR3 protein. The sample records some 400,000 distinct CDR3 sequences, roughly 85% being singletons. TCR beta sequencing covered blood CD8+ and CD4+ T cells. The TEMRA cells underwent FACS enrichment, while the CD8+ and CD4+ T cells underwent negative isolation. V is TRBV3-1 and J is TRBJ2-5, with 7 nucleotides matching TRBD2. Source material: CD8+ T cells from PBMCs. The receptor was derived from a human donor with multiple sclerosis. This CDR3 is CASSSGTNQETQYF. In DNA, the CDR3 is TGTGCCAGCAGCTCCGGGACTAACCAAGAGACCCAGTACTTC.